Each of the 2 T cell receptor beta chains below was sequenced from the same sample in a study of vaccination effects on CD4 cells after COVID-19. The repertoire was sequenced with immunoSEQ multiplex PCR; TCRdb's copy has only in-frame clones and lacks some. The sample yields around 24,000 clones, 75% to 85% seen once. These receptors' antigens are unknown. ViraFEST assay sequencing came after antigen-specific CD4+ T cells were expanded with viral peptide pools. After around 10 days in culture, the CD4+ T cells were isolated. Of the BNT162b2 and mRNA-1273 vaccines, participants received two doses of one or the other. The sample consisted of CD4+ T cells from PBMCs cultured with SARS-CoV-2 spike peptides, taken after COVID-19 vaccination. These receptors came from a human donor who received a COVID-19 vaccine. Some clones in this sample may be carry-over from other donors' samples.

CDR3 protein: CASSQPDRDGEAFF. The CDR3 coding sequence is TGTGCCAGCAGCCAGCCGGACAGGGATGGTGAAGCTTTCTTT. The rearrangement uses TRBV3-1 (or the pseudogene TRBV3-2) and TRBJ1-1; 8 nucleotides line up with TRBD1. Per germline, CDR1 LGHDT and CDR2 YNNKEL (reference sequence). The CDR3 is 14 amino acids. J lost 7 bases, V lost 3 bases, and 7 bases had no gene match.

This clone has more than one count but fewer than ten. The J gene is TRBJ2-7, the V gene TRBV6-6; TRBD1 matches at 9 bases. Germline CDR1 MNHNY, CDR2 SVGAGI (reference sequence). V trimming: 5 bases; J trimming: 2 bases; junction bases outside the gene matches: 4. The CDR3 spans 14 residues. CDR3: CASSGGQGTYEQYV. DNA of the CDR3: TGTGCCAGCAGTGGGGGACAGGGTACCTACGAGCAGTACGTC.